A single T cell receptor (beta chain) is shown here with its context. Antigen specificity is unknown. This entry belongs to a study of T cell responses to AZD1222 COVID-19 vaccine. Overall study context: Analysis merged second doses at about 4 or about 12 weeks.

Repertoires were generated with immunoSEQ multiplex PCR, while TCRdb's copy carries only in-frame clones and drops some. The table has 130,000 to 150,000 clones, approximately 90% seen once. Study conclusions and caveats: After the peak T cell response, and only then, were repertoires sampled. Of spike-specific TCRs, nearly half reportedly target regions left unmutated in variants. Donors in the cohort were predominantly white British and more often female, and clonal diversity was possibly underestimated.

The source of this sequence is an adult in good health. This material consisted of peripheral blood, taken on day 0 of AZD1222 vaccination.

CDR3 loop: CASSGSRTNQPQHF. DNA for the CDR3: TGTGCCAGCAGTGGCTCCCGGACCAATCAGCCCCAGCATTTT. The chain carries TRBV2 and TRBJ1-5; D ambiguous. The germline V and J ends were trimmed by 4 bases and 3 bases, with 10 bases remaining between them. Germline loops: CDR1 SNHLY, CDR2 FYNNEI. The CDR3 loop spans 14 amino acids.